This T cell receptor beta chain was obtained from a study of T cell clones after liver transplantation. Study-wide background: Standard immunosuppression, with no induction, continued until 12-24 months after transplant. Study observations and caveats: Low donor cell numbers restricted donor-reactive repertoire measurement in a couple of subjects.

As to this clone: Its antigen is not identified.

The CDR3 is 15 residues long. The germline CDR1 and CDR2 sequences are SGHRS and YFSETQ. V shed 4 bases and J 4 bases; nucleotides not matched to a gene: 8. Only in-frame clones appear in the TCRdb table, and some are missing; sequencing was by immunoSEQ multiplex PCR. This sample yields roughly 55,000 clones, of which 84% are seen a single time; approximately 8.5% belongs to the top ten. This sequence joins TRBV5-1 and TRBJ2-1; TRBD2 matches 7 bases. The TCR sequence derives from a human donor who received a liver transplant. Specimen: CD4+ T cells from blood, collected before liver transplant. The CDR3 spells CASSMSGDFYNEQFF. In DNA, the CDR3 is TGCGCCAGCAGCATGAGCGGGGACTTTTACAATGAGCAGTTCTTC.